This T cell receptor beta chain was retrieved from a study of CD8+ T cells in alopecia areata. The ends were cut back, 5 bases at V and 5 bases at J, with 15 bases in the middle. Germline CDR1 SGHVS, CDR2 FNYEAQ. This CDR3 is built from 14 residues. The table lists this clone with a few counts. TCR sequencing used cDNA made by reverse transcription of extracted RNA. The repertoire was sequenced with immunoSEQ multiplex PCR; TCRdb's copy has only in-frame clones and lacks some. This sample has about 170,000 clones, with roughly 66% found just once. The rearrangement links TRBV7-6 to TRBJ1-1; possible D gene TRBD1, 5 bases. The specimen comprised CD8+ T cells sorted from blood, sampled at week 0. This receptor was taken from a human donor with alopecia areata. DNA of the CDR3: TGTGCCAGCAGCCCCTCGTCCGGGGGGACTGAAGCTTTCTTT. Protein sequence: CASSPSSGGTEAFF.